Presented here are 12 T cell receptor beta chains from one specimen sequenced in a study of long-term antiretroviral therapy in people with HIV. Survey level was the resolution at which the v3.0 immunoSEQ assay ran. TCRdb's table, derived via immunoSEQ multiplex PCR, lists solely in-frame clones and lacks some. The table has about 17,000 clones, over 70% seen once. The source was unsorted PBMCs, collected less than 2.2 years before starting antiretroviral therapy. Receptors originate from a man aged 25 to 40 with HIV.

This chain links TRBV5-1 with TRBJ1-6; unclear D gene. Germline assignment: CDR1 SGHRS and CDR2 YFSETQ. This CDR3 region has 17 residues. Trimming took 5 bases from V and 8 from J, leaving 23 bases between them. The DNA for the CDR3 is TGCGCCAGCAGTTCATACGGGAAGGACGCGGCGGATTCACCCCTCCACTTT. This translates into CASSSYGKDAADSPLHF.

The chain's CDR3 is CASSLGADTQYF. DNA for the CDR3: TGTGCCAGCAGCTTGGGAGCAGATACGCAGTATTTT. This chain joins TRBV5-4 and TRBJ2-3, with no clear D. The germline gives CDR1 SGHNT, CDR2 YYREEE (reference sequence). Trimming shortened V by 0 bases and J by 4 bases, and 3 bases separated the two germline ends. The CDR3 has 12 amino acids.

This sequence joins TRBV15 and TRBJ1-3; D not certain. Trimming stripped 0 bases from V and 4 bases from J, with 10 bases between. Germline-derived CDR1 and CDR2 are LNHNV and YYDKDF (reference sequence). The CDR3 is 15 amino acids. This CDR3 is CATSRDHMGGNTIYF. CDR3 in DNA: TGTGCCACCAGCAGAGATCACATGGGGGGAAACACCATATATTTT.

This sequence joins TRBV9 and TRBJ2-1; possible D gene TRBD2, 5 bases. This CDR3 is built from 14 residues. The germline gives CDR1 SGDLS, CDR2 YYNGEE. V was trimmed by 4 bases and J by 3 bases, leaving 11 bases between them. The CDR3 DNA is TGTGCCAGCAGCACACGACTAAACTACAATGAGCAGTTCTTC. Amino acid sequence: CASSTRLNYNEQFF. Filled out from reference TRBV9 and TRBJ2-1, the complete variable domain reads DSGVTQTPKHLITATGQRVTLRCSPRSGDLSVYWYQQSLDQGLQFLIQYYNGEERAKGNILERFSAQQFPDLHSELNLSSLELGDSALYFCASSTRLNYNEQFFGPGTRLTVL.

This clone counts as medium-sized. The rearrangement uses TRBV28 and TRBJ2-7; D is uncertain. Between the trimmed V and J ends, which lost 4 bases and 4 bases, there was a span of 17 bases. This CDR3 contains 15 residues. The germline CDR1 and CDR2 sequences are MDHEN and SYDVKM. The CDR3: CASSYRTVSGYEQYF. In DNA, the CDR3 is TGTGCCAGCAGTTATCGAACAGTTTCAGGATACGAGCAGTACTTC.

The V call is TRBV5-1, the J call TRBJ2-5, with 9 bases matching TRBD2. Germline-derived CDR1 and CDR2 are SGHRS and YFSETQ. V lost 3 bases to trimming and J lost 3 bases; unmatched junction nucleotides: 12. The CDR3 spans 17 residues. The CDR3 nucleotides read TGCGCCAGCAGCTGGACCATTGGAGCGGGGGGTAAAGAGACCCAGTACTTC. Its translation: CASSWTIGAGGKETQYF.

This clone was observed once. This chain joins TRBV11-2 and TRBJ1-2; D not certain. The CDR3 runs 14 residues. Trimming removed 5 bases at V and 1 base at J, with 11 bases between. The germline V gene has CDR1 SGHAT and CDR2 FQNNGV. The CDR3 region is CASSLGLLNYGYTF. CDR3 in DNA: TGTGCCAGCAGCCTTGGACTGCTTAACTATGGCTACACCTTC.

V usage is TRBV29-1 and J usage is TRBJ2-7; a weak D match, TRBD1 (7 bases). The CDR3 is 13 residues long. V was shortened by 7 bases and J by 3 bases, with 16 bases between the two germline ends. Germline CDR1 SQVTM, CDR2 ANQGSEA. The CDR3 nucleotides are TGCAGCGCTGTCGGCAGGGGGGACTACGAGCAGTACTTC. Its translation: CSAVGRGDYEQYF.

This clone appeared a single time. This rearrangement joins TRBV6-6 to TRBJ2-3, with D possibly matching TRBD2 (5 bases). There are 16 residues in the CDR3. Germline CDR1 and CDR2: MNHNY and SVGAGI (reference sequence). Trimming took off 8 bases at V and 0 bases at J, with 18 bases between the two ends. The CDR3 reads CASSTEAGTSTDTQYF. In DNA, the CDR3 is TGTGCCAGCTCCACGGAGGCAGGCACAAGCACAGATACGCAGTATTTT.

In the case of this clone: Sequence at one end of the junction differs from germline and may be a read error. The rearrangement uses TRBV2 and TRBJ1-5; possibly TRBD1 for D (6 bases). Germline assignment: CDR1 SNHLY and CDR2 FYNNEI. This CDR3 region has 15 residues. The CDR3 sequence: CASSEPGQGNHPQHF. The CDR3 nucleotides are TGTGCCAGCAGCGAACCGGGACAAGGGAATCATCCCCAGCATTTT.

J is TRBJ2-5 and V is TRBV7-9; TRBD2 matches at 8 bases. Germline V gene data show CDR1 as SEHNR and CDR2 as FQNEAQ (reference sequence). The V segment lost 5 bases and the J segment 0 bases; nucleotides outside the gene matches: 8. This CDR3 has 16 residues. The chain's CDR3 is CASSQLAGPYQETQYF. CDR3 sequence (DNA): TGTGCCAGCAGCCAATTAGCGGGGCCTTACCAAGAGACCCAGTACTTC.

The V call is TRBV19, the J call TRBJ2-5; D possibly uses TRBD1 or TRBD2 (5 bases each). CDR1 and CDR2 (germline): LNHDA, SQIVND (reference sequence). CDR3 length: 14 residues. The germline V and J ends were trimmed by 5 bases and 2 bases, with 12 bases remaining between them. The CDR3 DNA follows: TGTGCCAGTAGTGAGGGACGGAAACAAGAGACCCAGTACTTC. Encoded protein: CASSEGRKQETQYF.